The 14 T cell receptor beta chains presented below share a single source sample, sequenced in a study of CD8 T cells in ankylosing spondylitis (dated by TCRdb to the late 2010s). Library preparation was by 5' RACE. TCRdb names Illumina HiSeq 2500 as the instrument used. Starting from the raw public reads, TCRdb applied fastp trimming at Q25, assembled clones with MiXCR and retained in-frame beta chains. Rows matching on CDR3 protein sequence are summarized as one entry with the most common DNA and genes. Counted in this sample were 150,000 or so distinct CDR3 sequences; 9.5% to 13% of them appeared once. The ten largest make up around 29% of the sample. The material sequenced was blood, either unsorted or a sorted T cell fraction (not recorded which). Receptors originate from a male donor with ankylosing spondylitis or in good health (not recorded which).

This clonotype was picked up many times. J is TRBJ1-6 and V is TRBV2, with 7 positions matching TRBD1. V dropped 6 bases and J dropped 8; count of bases not matched to a gene: 10. Germline CDR1 and CDR2: SNHLY and FYNNEI. The CDR3 extends over 15 amino acids. The DNA for the CDR3 is TGTGCCAGCAGGACTCAGGGGGGGATTGATTCACCCCTCCACTTT. Protein product: CASRTQGGIDSPLHF. Complete variable domain (other parts from reference TRBV2 and TRBJ1-6): EPEVTQTPSHQVTQMGQEVILRCVPISNHLYFYWYRQILGQKVEFLVSFYNNEISEKSEIFDDQFSVERPDGSNFTLKIRSTKLEDSAMYFCASRTQGGIDSPLHFGNGTRLTVT.

A single count supports this clonotype. A much larger clone lies one base from this, so it may be a read error. The J gene is TRBJ1-6, the V gene TRBV5-1; D is perhaps TRBD1 (5 bases). The germline V gene encodes CDR1 SGHRS and CDR2 YFSETQ. CDR3 length: 15 residues. DNA for the CDR3: TGCGCCAGCAGCCGAGACAGTAGTTATAAGTCACCCCTCCACTTT. Residues: CASSRDSSYKSPLHF.

This clonotype has just one count. A much larger clone lies one base from this, so it may be a read error. The J gene is TRBJ2-1, the V gene TRBV7-6; 8 bases map to TRBD2. CDR3 length: 14 residues. The germline CDR1 and CDR2 sequences are SGHVS and FNYEAQ. V dropped 4 bases and J dropped 4; count of bases not matched to a gene: 3. This chain's CDR3 is CASSSGRAYNEQFF. CDR3 in DNA: TGTGCCAGCAGCTCCGGGAGGGCGTACAATGAGCAGTTCTTC.

The sample holds many counts of this clonotype. J is TRBJ2-3 and V is TRBV12-3 or TRBV12-4; D gene ambiguous. Deletions cut 1 base from V and 2 bases from J, with 7 bases between. This CDR3 is built from 14 residues. The CDR3 sequence is CASSLETLTDTQYF. CDR3 DNA: TGTGCCAGCAGTTTAGAAACCCTCACAGATACGCAGTATTTT.

Only a few counts were recorded for this clonotype. The rearrangement joins TRBV6-2 or TRBV6-3 to TRBJ1-1; possible D gene TRBD1, 6 bases. The CDR3 contains 17 residues. The ends were cut back, 0 bases at V and 2 bases at J, with 16 bases in the middle. From germline, CDR1 is MNHEY and CDR2 SVGEGT. CDR3 region: CASSYSIGGRGNTEAFF. DNA of the CDR3: TGTGCCAGCAGTTACTCGATAGGGGGAAGAGGCAACACTGAAGCTTTCTTT.

At least ten counts were recorded for this clonotype. The chain recombines TRBV6-2 or TRBV6-3 with TRBJ1-5; 8 positions match TRBD1. Germline loops: CDR1 MNHEY, CDR2 SVGEGT. The length of the CDR3 is 16 residues. V dropped 4 bases and J dropped 3; count of bases not matched to a gene: 8. For the CDR3, the DNA is TGTGCCAGCAGTTCCCCTGCAGGGGGCTTCAATCAGCCCCAGCATTTT. Translated, it gives CASSSPAGGFNQPQHF.

This clonotype appeared many times. V usage is TRBV7-4 and J usage is TRBJ2-1; the D call may be TRBD1 or TRBD2 (6 bases each). The V and J ends lost 7 bases and 3 bases respectively, with 16 bases between them. Germline V CDR1 and CDR2: SGHVT, SQSDAQ. The CDR3 contains 15 residues. The CDR3 DNA follows: TGTGCCAGCATCGATGGGGGGCGACTCTACAATGAGCAGTTCTTC. This codes for CASIDGGRLYNEQFF. Filled out from reference TRBV7-4 and TRBJ2-1, the complete variable domain reads GAGVSQSPRYKVAKRGRDVALRCDSISGHVTLYWYRQTLGQGSEVLTYSQSDAQRDKSGRPSGRFSAERPERSVSTLKIQRTEQGDSAVYLCASIDGGRLYNEQFFGPGTRLTVL.

This clonotype turned up a few times. This sequence joins TRBV7-8 and TRBJ1-5; the D is unclear. Germline values: CDR1 SGHVS, CDR2 FQNEAQ. Trimming left V 1 base short and J 6 bases short, with 10 bases between. The CDR3 runs to 14 residues. DNA of the CDR3: TGTGCCAGCAGCTTAGGGCCAAACCCTCAGCCCCAGCATTTT. It encodes CASSLGPNPQPQHF.

The CDR3 loop is CASSIGQASTNEKLFF. CDR3 sequence (DNA): TGTGCCAGCAGCATCGGACAGGCCTCAACTAATGAAAAACTGTTTTTT. The chain employs TRBV11-2 and TRBJ1-4; 7 bases map to TRBD1. The V and J ends lost 5 bases and 0 bases, in that order; junction bases with no gene match: 6. The V gene's germline CDR1 is SGHAT and CDR2 FQNNGV. This CDR3 has 16 amino acids.

This clonotype was seen a handful of times. This chain connects TRBV13 to TRBJ1-1; 7 bases align to TRBD1. The CDR3 contains 15 residues. The V and J ends lost 5 bases and 2 bases, in that order; junction bases with no gene match: 8. Germline lookup yields CDR1 PRHDT and CDR2 FYEKMQ (reference sequence). Written as DNA, the CDR3 is TGTGCCAGCAGCCCAAGGGGGCTACTAAACACTGAAGCTTTCTTT. Translating it yields CASSPRGLLNTEAFF. The complete variable domain, with remaining parts taken from reference TRBV13 and TRBJ1-1, reads AAGVIQSPRHLIKEKRETATLKCYPIPRHDTVYWYQQGPGQDPQFLISFYEKMQSDKGSIPDRFSAQQFSDYHSELNMSSLELGDSALYFCASSPRGLLNTEAFFGQGTRLTVV.

V is TRBV29-1 and J is TRBJ2-1; D remains ambiguous. V dropped 5 bases and J dropped 5 bases, with 10 bases sitting between them. The CDR3 spans 12 residues. Germline V gives CDR1 SQVTM, CDR2 ANQGSEA. The DNA for the CDR3 is TGCAGCGTTAGGAATCCGGACAATGAGCAGTTCTTC. This gives the protein CSVRNPDNEQFF.

This clonotype has ten or more counts. This chain uses TRBV6-6 with TRBJ2-1; 10 positions match TRBD1. The germline gives CDR1 MNHNY, CDR2 SVGAGI (reference sequence). The CDR3 covers 18 residues. Unmatched junction bases numbered 19, after V lost 7 bases and J lost 7 bases. The CDR3 DNA is TGTGCCAGCACCCCGAGGTTGTCAGGGACAGGGGATCAGAATGAGCAGTTCTTC. Translation gives CASTPRLSGTGDQNEQFF.

This clonotype was seen a few times. The chain couples TRBV6-2 or TRBV6-3 to TRBJ1-5; 7 bases map to TRBD1. The CDR3 runs 15 residues. Trimming cost V 7 bases and J 5 bases; bases outside gene matches: 11. Germline lookup yields CDR1 MNHEY and CDR2 SVGEGT. For the CDR3, the DNA is TGTGCCAGCACCGACCAAGGGGGCGGTCATCAGCCCCAGCATTTT. Amino acids: CASTDQGGGHQPQHF.

This clonotype appeared many times. This rearrangement joins TRBV18 to TRBJ1-1; no clear D. The CDR3 runs to 13 residues. In germline, CDR1 is KGHSH, CDR2 LQKENI. Trimming removed 5 bases at V and 1 base at J, with 8 bases between. CDR3 region: CASSVTQNTEAFF. In DNA form, the CDR3 reads TGTGCCAGCTCAGTTACCCAGAACACTGAAGCTTTCTTT.